Listed here is a single T cell receptor beta chain. Its antigen is unknown. This specimen belongs to a study of cytomegalovirus exposure and HLA in healthy donors. Study findings and constraints: Analysis performed later showed TCR beta chains linked to HLA being more clonally expanded than equally common others. In a later analysis, 15,000 to 20,000 TCR beta sequences were associated with HLA alleles at 0.05 false discovery rate. In a later analysis, a missense DCLRE1C variant was linked to TCR beta V- and J-gene trimming.

The PCR had 60 Vbeta and 13 Jbeta primers. This table comes from immunoSEQ multiplex PCR, and its TCRdb copy is limited to in-frame clones, with some not included. Counted here are about 200,000 clones, roughly three quarters occurring once; the ten biggest clones make up approximately 0.4%. Germline-derived CDR1 and CDR2 are SGHRS and YFSETQ. V lost 2 bases, J lost 8 bases, and 17 bases lay in between. This CDR3 region has 14 residues. This cohort consisted of healthy bone marrow donors. The clonotype originates from a male donor in good health and CMV-seropositive. The rearrangement links TRBV5-1 to TRBJ2-7; D possibly corresponds to TRBD1 (6 bases). Sequencing used PBMCs. The CDR3 sequence: CASSFDSEGGKQYF. CDR3 nucleotides: TGCGCCAGCAGCTTTGACAGCGAAGGGGGAAAGCAGTACTTC.